This TCR beta chain was obtained from a study of memory CD4+ T cells and cytomegalovirus serostatus. Study outcomes and limitations: Suggested: most of the CMV-linked TCR signature lies in CD4+ memory cells. CMV serostatus prediction reached median AUC about 0.95, or 0.9 with US-trained model. 67 of 164 known CMV-associated TCRbeta sequences appeared in CD4+ memory.

In the case of this clone: The antigen is unknown.

This table comes from immunoSEQ multiplex PCR, and its TCRdb copy is limited to in-frame clones, with some not included. The sample holds 45,000 to 70,000 clones, less than 85% seen once. The sort gate was single viable CD3+CD4+CD8-CD45RO+ cells for memory CD4+ T cells. After thawing, CD4+ T cells were positively selected. The sample comprised memory CD4+ T cells from blood. The TCR comes from an adult in good health and CMV-seronegative. Some clones in this sample may be carry-over from other donors' samples.

The CDR3 here is CASSFGRLAGEDTQYF. The CDR3 region has the DNA TGTGCCAGCAGCTTCGGGCGGCTAGCGGGAGAGGATACGCAGTATTTT. The V gene is TRBV11-3, the J gene TRBJ2-3; TRBD2 matches 10 bases. Losses at the gene ends were 3 bases for V and 6 bases for J; bases not matched to a gene: 9. CDR1 and CDR2 from the germline V gene are SGHNT and YENEEA. This CDR3 is 16 amino acids long.